This T cell receptor (beta chain) comes out of a study of CXCR3-negative and CXCR3-positive naive CD8 T cells. Turning to the study itself: Libraries each contributed about 1.5 +/- 0.3 million TRB reads, for about 135 million in total.

Study-level results: PBMCs showed partially decreased CXCR3 expression after cryopreservation, and most assays used fresh PBMCs. With surface CD5 comparable between naive subsets, TCR strength was estimated using properties derived from the TRB CDR3.

Regarding this clonotype: Its antigen is not known.

All CD8+ T cell subsets were sorted in triplicate at fewer than 350,000 cells each. Researchers prepared the TRB cDNA libraries using 5' RACE with UMI labels. For each CDR3 protein, TCRdb gives one entry from its re-call of the 5' RACE reads, without DNA. In total, the table holds approximately 56,000 distinct CDR3 sequences. The receptor's source is a human donor in good health. Some clones in this sample may be carry-over from other donors' samples. Sequencing was performed on naive CXCR3- CD8+ T cells from blood. Subset noted: CD45RO-CCR7+CD27+CD95- naive CD8+ T cells lacking CXCR3 (TNR3-).

The CDR3 sequence is CASRTAMNTEAFF. J is TRBJ1-1 and V is TRBV6-2 or TRBV6-3; TCRdb selects TRBD1, and the lack of DNA leaves this call unchecked. The CDR3 extends over 13 amino acids. From germline, CDR1 is MNHEY and CDR2 SVGEGT.